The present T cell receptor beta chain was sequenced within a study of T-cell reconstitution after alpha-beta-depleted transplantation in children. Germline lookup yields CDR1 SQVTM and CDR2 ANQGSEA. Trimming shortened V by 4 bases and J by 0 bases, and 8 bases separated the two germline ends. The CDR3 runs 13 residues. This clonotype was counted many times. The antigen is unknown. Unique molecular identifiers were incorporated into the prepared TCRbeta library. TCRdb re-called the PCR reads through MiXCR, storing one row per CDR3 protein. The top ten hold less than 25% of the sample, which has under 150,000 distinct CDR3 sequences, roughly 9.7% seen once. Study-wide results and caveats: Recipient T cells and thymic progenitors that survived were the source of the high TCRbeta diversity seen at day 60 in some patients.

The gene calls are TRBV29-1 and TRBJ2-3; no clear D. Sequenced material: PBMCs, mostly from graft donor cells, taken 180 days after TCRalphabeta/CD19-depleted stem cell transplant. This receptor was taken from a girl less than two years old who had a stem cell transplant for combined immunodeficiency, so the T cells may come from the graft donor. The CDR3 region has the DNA TGCAGCGTTGCTACTTCTAGCACAGATACGCAGTATTTT. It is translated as CSVATSSTDTQYF.